This TCR beta chain was observed in a study of T-cell memory formation after mild COVID-19. Background on the study: Clusters were largely donor specific.

This clonotype was seen more than once but under ten times. CDR3 length equals 15 residues. The germline V gene has CDR1 LGHNA and CDR2 YNFKEQ. Trimming stripped 4 bases from V and 4 bases from J, with 11 bases between. TCRdb re-analysed the 5' RACE reads in MiXCR, keeping a single row per CDR3 protein. This table holds approximately 300,000 distinct CDR3 sequences, roughly 15% found once. The chain couples TRBV4-2 to TRBJ1-6; no firm D call. The sample taken for sequencing was PBMCs or a T cell subset sorted from them (not recorded which). This TCR was recovered from a man between 18 and 29 years old who had mild COVID-19 (a few samples of this study predate the infection). Cell type and time point are not known. CDR3 loop: CASSPTLGYNSPLHF. CDR3 nucleotides: TGTGCCAGCAGCCCGACGTTGGGGTATAATTCACCCCTCCACTTT.